This record concerns one T cell receptor beta chain sequence. The data are from a study of blood T cell repertoires in COVID-19. There are 17 residues in the CDR3. CDR1 is SGHTA, CDR2 FQGNSA, per germline. The V segment lost 5 bases and the J segment 6 bases; nucleotides outside the gene matches: 13. Adults between roughly 18 and 95 years of age took part from about two dozen US areas. The authors' processing: Reference gene primer amplification yielded estimated nucleated cell counts. Here immunoSEQ multiplex PCR was the method, and the copy in TCRdb shows in-frame clones only, minus some. V and J calls and clone size come straight from that table; D and trimming were deduced from the DNA. The sample lists under 300,000 clones; more than 75% were seen once.

Sequenced material: PBMCs or T cells enriched from blood (not recorded which). This TCR came from a middle-aged woman with acute COVID-19. The chain combines TRBV7-2 with TRBJ1-6; TRBD1 aligns across 7 bases. This chain's CDR3 is CASSPRTGGKRNSPLHF. CDR3 bases: TGTGCCAGCAGCCCCCGGACAGGAGGAAAGCGTAATTCACCCCTCCACTTT.